A few counts support the clone carrying this T cell receptor (beta chain). Antigen specificity is unknown. There are 12 residues in the CDR3. Germline loops: CDR1 SGHTA, CDR2 FQGNSA. The V end was cut by 1 base, the J end by 5 bases, with 5 bases between. Clones were sequenced by immunoSEQ multiplex PCR, and TCRdb holds only the in-frame ones, with some missing. This sample yields some 200,000 clones, of which roughly three quarters are seen a single time; approximately 10% belongs to the top ten. This sample was included in a study of cytotoxic CD8 clonotypes in ibrutinib-treated CLL. Study-wide findings and caveats: Shared public clonotypes were rare, and on treatment they either got smaller or stayed the same.

The specimen was PBMCs, collected after 12 months of ibrutinib treatment. V and J are TRBV7-2 and TRBJ1-2; D is uncertain. The TCR sequence derives from a human donor with chronic lymphocytic leukemia. The CDR3 loop reads CASSLDRYGYTF. The CDR3 region has the DNA TGTGCCAGCAGCTTAGACCGTTATGGCTACACCTTC.